This TCR beta chain appears in the sequencing data of a study of blood T cell repertoires in COVID-19 (dated by TCRdb to about 2020). Some background on the complete study: Samples covering the acute and convalescent phases of COVID-19 were provided by collaborators in the United States, Italy and Spain. The repertoires were released in a freely available public database intended as a resource for research on the immune response to SARS-CoV-2. The material from the prospective study consisted of cDNA or gDNA derived from T cells, B-cell-depleted T cells, or PBMCs. Deeply sampled blood TCRbeta repertoires from subjects exposed to, actively infected with, or recovered from COVID-19 were included in the dataset. HLA class I and class II types, where available, came from metadata supplied by the sample provider rather than from assay-based typing. Samples came from the ongoing ImmuneRACE study (first 160 participants) plus 1,254 subjects from 6 global collaborators. Nearly every sample came with metadata listing a de-identified subject ID, COVID-19 status, age in years and sex.

Including the terminal cysteine and phenylalanine, the CDR3 comprises 13 residues. Just the 39-base CDR3 DNA is kept, in frame starting at base 1. CDR1 and CDR2 are read off the germline V gene as LGHNT and FRNRAP. The junction carries 10 bases between V and J, which are trimmed by 5 bases and 3 bases respectively. What the study reported, not specific to this receptor: How much clinical and demographic metadata was included differed by source and by participant, and the metadata was provided uncurated.

In Seattle, one collaborating source enrolled patients while the infection was active and tracked those patients longitudinally over the course of disease. Collaborating institutions collected whole blood in K2EDTA tubes following their own protocols. For TCRbeta analysis, collaborator samples were shipped as frozen whole blood, as isolated PBMCs, or as DNA extracted from either sample type. The immunoSEQ Assay, a bias-controlled multiplex PCR, was used to amplify TCRbeta CDR3 regions from genomic DNA. Per the source publication's procedure: The number of nucleated cells in each sample was estimated by amplification of reference gene primers within the assay. To quantify the absolute abundance of each unique TCRbeta CDR3 rearrangement, sequence reads were collapsed and filtered. For each sample, productive Simpson clonality was calculated as the square root of Simpson's diversity index across productive rearrangements. TCRdb's version of the immuneACCESS table is confined to in-frame rearrangements and falls short of the full clone set. An unresolved V gene accounts for under half of the shortfall where checked; the remainder is of unknown origin. V, J and clone size are those of that table, while D and trimming were read from the DNA. The sample includes under 250,000 clones, with approximately 90% observed a single time. The ten top clones hold 0.7% to 0.85% of the sample.

This clone was counted once. The antigen it binds to is not known. No base quality values were provided; no much bigger clone lies one nucleotide off. The TCR comes from a man aged 55 to 70 with COVID-19, enrolled during active disease. The chain couples TRBV12-5 to TRBJ1-1, with no confidently assigned D gene. The sample was peripheral blood. The base sequence is TGTGCTAGTGGTCAGGACTCGGACACTGAAGCTTTCTTT. It codes for CASGQDSDTEAFF.